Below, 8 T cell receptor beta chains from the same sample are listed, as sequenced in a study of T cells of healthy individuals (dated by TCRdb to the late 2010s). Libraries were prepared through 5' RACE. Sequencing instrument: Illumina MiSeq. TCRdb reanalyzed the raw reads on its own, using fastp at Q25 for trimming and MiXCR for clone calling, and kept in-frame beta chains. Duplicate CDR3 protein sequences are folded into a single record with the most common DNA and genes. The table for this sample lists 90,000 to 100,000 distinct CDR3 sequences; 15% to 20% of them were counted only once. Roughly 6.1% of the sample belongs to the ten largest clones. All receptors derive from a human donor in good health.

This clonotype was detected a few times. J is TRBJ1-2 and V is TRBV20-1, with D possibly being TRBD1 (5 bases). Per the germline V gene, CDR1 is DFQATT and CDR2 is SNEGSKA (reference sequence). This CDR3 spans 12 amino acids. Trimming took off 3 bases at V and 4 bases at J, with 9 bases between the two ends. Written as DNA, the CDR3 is TGCAGTGCTAGGCAGGGCGTCTATGGCTACACCTTC. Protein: CSARQGVYGYTF.

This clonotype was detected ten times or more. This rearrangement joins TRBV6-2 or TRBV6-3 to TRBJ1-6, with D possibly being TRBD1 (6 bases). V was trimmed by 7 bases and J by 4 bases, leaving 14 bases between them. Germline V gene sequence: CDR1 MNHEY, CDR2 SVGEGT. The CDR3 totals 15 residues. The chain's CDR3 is CASKKDRRYNSPLHF. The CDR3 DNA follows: TGTGCCAGCAAAAAGGACAGACGATATAATTCACCCCTCCACTTT.

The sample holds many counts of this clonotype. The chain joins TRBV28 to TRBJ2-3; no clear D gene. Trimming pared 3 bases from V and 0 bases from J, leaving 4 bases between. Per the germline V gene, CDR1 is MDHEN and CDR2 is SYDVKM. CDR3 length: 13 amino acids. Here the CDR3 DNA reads TGTGCCAGCAGTTTGTATAGCACAGATACGCAGTATTTT. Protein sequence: CASSLYSTDTQYF.

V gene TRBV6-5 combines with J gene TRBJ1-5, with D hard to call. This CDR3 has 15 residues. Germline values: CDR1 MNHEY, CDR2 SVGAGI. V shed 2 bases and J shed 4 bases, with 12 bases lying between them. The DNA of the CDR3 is TGTGCCAGCAGTTACAGGTCAGGAGGTAATCAGCCCCAGCATTTT. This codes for CASSYRSGGNQPQHF.

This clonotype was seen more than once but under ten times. In DNA, the CDR3 is TGTGCCATCCCAGCGGGGGTCGATACAGATACGCAGTATTTT. This encodes CAIPAGVDTDTQYF. The V gene is TRBV28, the J gene TRBJ2-3, with 8 bases aligning to TRBD2. Trimming at V came to 10 bases and at J to 3 bases, leaving 9 bases not matched to a gene. This CDR3 is 14 amino acids long. Germline CDR1 is MDHEN and CDR2 is SYDVKM.

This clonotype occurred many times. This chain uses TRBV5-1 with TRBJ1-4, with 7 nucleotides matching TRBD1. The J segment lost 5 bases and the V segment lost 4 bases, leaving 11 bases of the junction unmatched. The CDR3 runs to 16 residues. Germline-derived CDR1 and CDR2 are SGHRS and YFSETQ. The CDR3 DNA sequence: TGCGCCAGCAGCCCCGAGATATACAGGGGAAATGAAAAACTGTTTTTT. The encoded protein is CASSPEIYRGNEKLFF.

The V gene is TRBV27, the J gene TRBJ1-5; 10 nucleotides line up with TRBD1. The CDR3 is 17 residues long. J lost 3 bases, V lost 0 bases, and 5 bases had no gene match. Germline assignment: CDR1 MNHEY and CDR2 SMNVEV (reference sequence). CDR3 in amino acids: CASSLSTGQGSNQPQHF. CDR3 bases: TGTGCCAGCAGTTTATCGACGGGACAGGGGTCCAATCAGCCCCAGCATTTT.

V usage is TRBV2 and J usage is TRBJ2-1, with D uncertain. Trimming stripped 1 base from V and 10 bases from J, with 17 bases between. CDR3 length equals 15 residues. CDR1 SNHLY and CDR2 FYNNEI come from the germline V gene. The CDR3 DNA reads TGTGCCAGCAGTGAAGAGACCCACGCCTCCTACGAGCAGTTCTTC. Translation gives CASSEETHASYEQFF.